The rows below give T cell receptor beta chains drawn from one sample of a study of control samples from healthy donors and cancer patients. Here immunoSEQ multiplex PCR was the method, and the copy in TCRdb shows in-frame clones only, minus some. The sample includes around 130,000 clones, around 87% seen only once; the top ten take over 10%. The specimen was blood. These receptors were collected from a man aged 30-40 years in good health. The conserved cysteine and the conserved F or W are not part of the CDR3 here. Each record gives: CDR3 protein, V gene, J gene, clone size. Clone size is not always given. Where it is, it says once, few, many or a class for expanded clones.

AWSRGTSGLRETQY	TRBV30	TRBJ2-5	NA
ASSPTGDTQY	TRBV10-1	TRBJ2-3	NA
ASSLGSNTGELF	TRBV11-2	TRBJ2-2	NA
ASSFRDRGNSGTGELF	TRBV5-5	TRBJ2-2	NA
ASSLNPGGSYNEQF	TRBV5-1	TRBJ2-1	NA
ASSFEGATEAF	TRBV28	TRBJ1-1	NA
ASSPGTGRQPQH	TRBV27	TRBJ1-5	NA
ASSVGLAGKTDTQY	TRBV6-2/TRBV6-3	TRBJ2-3	NA
ASSLTSALLSYNEQF	TRBV7-2	TRBJ2-1	NA
ASSRGHTIY	TRBV3-1/TRBV3-2	TRBJ1-3	once
ASSQQIGASHSPLH	TRBV19	TRBJ1-6	NA
ASSSKDLGQETQY	TRBV4-1	TRBJ2-5	NA
ASSQGDYGYT	TRBV4-1	TRBJ1-2	NA
ASSRRGLGTEAF	TRBV27	TRBJ1-1	NA
ASSRDRRETQY	TRBV18	TRBJ2-5	NA
ASSPQAGKNTEAF	TRBV18	TRBJ1-1	NA
ASSLGGGTDTQY	TRBV11-2	TRBJ2-3	NA